The next 7 T cell receptor beta chains were all read from a single sample in a study of T cells expressing NK-cell markers. For each CDR3 protein, TCRdb gives one entry from its re-call of the 5' RACE reads, without DNA. Its table lists 440,000 or so distinct CDR3 sequences. The specimen sequenced was blood T cells: a sorted CD56 or NKG2C T cell subset, CD4+ or CD8+ T cells, or bulk PBMC T cells (not recorded which). Every receptor here comes from a woman between 18 and 69 years old in good health.

The chain uses TRBV4-3 and TRBJ2-3; the D call of TRBD1 rests on TCRdb alone, since no DNA is present to check it. Germline V CDR1 and CDR2: LGHNA, YSLEER. The CDR3 covers 14 residues. CDR3 loop: CASSPTGYTDTQYF.

The chain has TRBV4-3 and TRBJ2-2; TCRdb calls TRBD1, which cannot be checked without DNA. This CDR3 region has 19 residues. Germline assignment: CDR1 LGHNA and CDR2 YSLEER. The CDR3: CASSQDTGGPVENTGELFF.

The rearrangement links TRBV10-3 to TRBJ1-5; TCRdb designates TRBD1, a call that cannot be tested without DNA. This CDR3 contains 17 residues. The germline gives CDR1 ENHRY, CDR2 SYGVKD. CDR3 region: CAISDGGVQAYNQPQHF.

The chain recombines TRBV12-3 or TRBV12-4 with TRBJ2-1. The CDR3 has 16 residues. CDR3 protein: CASRITQGDSYNEQFF.

V gene TRBV4-1 combines with J gene TRBJ2-1; the TCRdb call, TRBD1, lacks DNA for checking. CDR3 length: 13 residues. Germline V lookup: CDR1 MGHRA, CDR2 YSYEKL. CDR3 in amino acids: CASSQVGTDEQFF.

This chain links TRBV29-1 with TRBJ2-1. The V gene's germline CDR1 is SQVTM and CDR2 ANQGSEA. CDR3 length: 14 residues. The CDR3 loop is CSVDTHSSYNEQFF.

The chain uses TRBV2 and TRBJ2-5; TCRdb lists TRBD1, though no DNA is available to test this call. CDR1 and CDR2 (germline): SNHLY, FYNNEI. CDR3 length: 15 residues. The CDR3 sequence is CASTLTGVLGETQYF.